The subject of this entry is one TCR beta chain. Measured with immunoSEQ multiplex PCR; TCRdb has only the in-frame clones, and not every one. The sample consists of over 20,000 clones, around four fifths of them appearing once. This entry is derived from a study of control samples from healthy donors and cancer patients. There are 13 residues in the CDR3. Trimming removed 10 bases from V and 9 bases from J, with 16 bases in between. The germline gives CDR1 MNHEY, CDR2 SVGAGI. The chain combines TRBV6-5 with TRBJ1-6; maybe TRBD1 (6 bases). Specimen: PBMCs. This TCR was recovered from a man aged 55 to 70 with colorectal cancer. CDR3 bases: TGTGCCACCAAGGGGGATAAAGGTTCACCCCTCCACTTT. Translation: CATKGDKGSPLHF.